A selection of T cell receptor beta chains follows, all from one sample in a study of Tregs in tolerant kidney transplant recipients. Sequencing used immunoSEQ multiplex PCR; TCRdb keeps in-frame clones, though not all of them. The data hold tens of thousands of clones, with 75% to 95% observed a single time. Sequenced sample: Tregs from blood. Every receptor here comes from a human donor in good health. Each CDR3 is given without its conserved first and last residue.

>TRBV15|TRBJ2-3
ATSRGGDGADTQY
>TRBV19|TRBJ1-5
ASSRDRDRVGNQPQH
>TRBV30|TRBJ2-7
ASTWGSREQY
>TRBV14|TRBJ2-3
ASSQQRGMTDTQY
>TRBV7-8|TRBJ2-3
ASSLMPGNTDTQY
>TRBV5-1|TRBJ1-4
ASSQGPGHEGKLF
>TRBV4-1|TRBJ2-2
ASSHRGANTGELF
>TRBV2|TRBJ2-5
ASSEGDRETQY
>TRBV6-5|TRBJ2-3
ASSYFGGMGDTQY
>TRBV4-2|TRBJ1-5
ASSQGGTGGGNQPQH
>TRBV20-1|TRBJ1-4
SVRDGEKLF
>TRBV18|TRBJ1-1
ASSLGRGRNTEAF
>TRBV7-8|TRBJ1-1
ASSLVIQVNTEAF
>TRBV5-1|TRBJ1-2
ASSLAPGASHGYT
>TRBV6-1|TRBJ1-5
ASSEAGYNQPQH
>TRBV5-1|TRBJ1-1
ASKKRGLRWAEAF
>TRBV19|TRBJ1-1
ASIQTPNTEAF
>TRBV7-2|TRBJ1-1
ASSSQRVGSTEAF
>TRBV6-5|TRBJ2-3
ASSYSMGGLTDTQY
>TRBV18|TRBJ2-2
ASSSAQAPGELF
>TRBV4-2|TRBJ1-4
ASSSVGVGKLF
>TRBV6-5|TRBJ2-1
ASRYRLAVYNEQF
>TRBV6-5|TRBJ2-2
ASSYSRTSLIGELF